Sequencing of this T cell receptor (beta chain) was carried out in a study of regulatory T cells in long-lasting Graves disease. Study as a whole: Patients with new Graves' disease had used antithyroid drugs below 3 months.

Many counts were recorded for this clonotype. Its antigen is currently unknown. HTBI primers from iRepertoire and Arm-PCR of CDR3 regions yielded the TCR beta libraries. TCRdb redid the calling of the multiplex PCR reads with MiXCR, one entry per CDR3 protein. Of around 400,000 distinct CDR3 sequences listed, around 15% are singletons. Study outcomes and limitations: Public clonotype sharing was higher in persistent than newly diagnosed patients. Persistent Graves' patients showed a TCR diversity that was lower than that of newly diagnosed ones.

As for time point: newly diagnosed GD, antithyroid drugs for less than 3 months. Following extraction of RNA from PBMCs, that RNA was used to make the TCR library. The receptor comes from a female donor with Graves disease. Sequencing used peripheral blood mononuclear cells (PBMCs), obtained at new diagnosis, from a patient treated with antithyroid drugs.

CDR3 coding DNA: TGCAGTGCTGTGCCACAGGGGGATCAGCCCCAGCATTTT. This sequence encodes CSAVPQGDQPQHF. The chain joins TRBV20-1 to TRBJ1-5, with 8 bases fitting TRBD1. The CDR3 is made up of 13 amino acids. With 5 bases clipped from V and 5 bases from J, the junction kept 5 bases outside the gene matches. Per the germline V gene, CDR1 is DFQATT and CDR2 is SNEGSKA (reference sequence).